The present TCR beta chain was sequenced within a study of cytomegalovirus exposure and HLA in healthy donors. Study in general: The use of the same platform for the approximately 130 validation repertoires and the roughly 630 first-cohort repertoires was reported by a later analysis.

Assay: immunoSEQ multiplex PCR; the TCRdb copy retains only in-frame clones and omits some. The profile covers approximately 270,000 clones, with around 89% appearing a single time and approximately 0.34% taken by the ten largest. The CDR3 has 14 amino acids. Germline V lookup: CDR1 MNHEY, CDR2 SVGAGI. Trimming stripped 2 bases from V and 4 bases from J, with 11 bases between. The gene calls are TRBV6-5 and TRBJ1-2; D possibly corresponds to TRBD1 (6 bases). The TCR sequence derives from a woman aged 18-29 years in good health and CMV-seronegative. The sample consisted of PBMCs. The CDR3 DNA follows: TGTGCCAGCAGTTACACAACAGGGTTCTATGGCTACACCTTC. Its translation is CASSYTTGFYGYTF.